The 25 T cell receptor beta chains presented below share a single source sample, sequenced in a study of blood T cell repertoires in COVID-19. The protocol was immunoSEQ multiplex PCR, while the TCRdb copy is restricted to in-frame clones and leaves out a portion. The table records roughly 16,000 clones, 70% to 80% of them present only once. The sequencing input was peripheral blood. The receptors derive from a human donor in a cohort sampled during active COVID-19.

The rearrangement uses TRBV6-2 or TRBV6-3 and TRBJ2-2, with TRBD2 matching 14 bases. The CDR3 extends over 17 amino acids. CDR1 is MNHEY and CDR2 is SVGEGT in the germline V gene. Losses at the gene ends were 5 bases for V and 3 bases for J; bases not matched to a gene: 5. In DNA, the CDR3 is TGTGCCAGCAGTCTCTCGACTAGCGGGAGGGACACCGGGGAGCTGTTTTTT. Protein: CASSLSTSGRDTGELFF.

The CDR3: CSVDTTGTGEKLFF. In nucleotides, the CDR3 is TGCAGCGTTGACACGACAGGGACCGGTGAAAAACTGTTTTTT. This chain uses TRBV29-1 with TRBJ1-4; 7 nucleotides align to TRBD1. Germline V lookup: CDR1 SQVTM, CDR2 ANQGSEA. The CDR3 consists of 14 residues. Trimming cost V 3 bases and J 7 bases; bases outside gene matches: 8.

The DNA of the CDR3 is TGTGCCAGCAGTTTTAATCCTCGAGTTTCCTACGAGCAGTACTTC. This translates into CASSFNPRVSYEQYF. J is TRBJ2-7 and V is TRBV27; D uncertain. CDR1 and CDR2 (germline): MNHEY, SMNVEV (reference sequence). The V end was cut by 3 bases, the J end by 1 base, with 13 bases between. This CDR3 has 15 amino acids.

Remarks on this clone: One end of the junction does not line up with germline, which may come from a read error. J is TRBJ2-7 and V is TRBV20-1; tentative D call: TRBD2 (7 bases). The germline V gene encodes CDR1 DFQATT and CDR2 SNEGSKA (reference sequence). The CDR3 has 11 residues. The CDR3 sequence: CSARDGGGGNF. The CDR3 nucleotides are TGCAGTGCTAGAGATGGGGGGGGCGGTAACTTC.

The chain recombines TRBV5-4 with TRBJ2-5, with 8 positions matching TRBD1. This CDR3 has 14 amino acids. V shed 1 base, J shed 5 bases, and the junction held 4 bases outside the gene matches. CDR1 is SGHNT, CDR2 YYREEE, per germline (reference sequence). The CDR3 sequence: CASSLQGAEETQYF. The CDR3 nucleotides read TGTGCCAGCAGCTTGCAGGGGGCGGAGGAGACCCAGTACTTC.

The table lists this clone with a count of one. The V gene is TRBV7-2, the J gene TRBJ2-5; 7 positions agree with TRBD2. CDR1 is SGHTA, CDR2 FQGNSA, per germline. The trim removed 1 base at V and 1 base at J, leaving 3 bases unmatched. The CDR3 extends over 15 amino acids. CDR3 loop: CASSLGGGVQETQYF. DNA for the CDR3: TGTGCCAGCAGCTTAGGGGGAGGGGTCCAAGAGACCCAGTACTTC.

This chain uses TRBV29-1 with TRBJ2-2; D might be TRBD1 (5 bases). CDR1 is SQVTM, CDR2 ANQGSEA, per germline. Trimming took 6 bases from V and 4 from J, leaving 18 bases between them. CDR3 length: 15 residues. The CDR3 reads CSVPDSSLGTGELFF. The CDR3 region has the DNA TGCAGCGTCCCCGACAGCTCCCTCGGCACCGGGGAGCTGTTTTTT.

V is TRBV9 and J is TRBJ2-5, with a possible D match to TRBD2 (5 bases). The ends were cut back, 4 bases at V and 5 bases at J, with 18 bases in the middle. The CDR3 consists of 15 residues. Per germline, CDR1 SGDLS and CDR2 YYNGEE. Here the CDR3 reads CASSPSIGRGETQYF. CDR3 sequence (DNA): TGTGCCAGCAGCCCAAGCATAGGGCGAGGGGAGACCCAGTACTTC.

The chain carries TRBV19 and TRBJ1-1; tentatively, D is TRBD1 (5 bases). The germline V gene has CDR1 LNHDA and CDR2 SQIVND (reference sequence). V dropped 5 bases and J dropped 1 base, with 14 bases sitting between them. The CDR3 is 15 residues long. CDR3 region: CASSPGLTENTEAFF. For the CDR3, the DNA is TGTGCCAGTAGTCCGGGACTGACCGAGAACACTGAAGCTTTCTTT.

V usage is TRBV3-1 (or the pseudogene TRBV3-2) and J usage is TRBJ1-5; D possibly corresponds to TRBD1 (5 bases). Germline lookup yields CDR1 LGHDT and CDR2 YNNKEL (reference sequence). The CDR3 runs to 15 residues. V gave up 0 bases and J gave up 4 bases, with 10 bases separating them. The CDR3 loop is CASSQDGAPNQPQHF. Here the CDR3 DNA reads TGTGCCAGCAGCCAAGATGGGGCACCTAATCAGCCCCAGCATTTT.

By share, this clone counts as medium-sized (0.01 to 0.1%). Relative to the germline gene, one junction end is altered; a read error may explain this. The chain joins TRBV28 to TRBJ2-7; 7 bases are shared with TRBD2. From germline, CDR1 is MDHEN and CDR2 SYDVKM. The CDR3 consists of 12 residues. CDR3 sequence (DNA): TGTGCCAGCTCCCGGGGGGAGTTCGCCGGATTCTTC. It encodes CASSRGEFAGFF. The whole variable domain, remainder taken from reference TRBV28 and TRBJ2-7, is DVKVTQSSRYLVKRTGEKVFLECVQDMDHENMFWYRQDPGLGLRLIYFSYDVKMKEKGDIPEGYSVSREKKERFSLILESASTNQTSMYLCASSRGEFAGFFGPGTRLTVT.

The CDR3 DNA is TGTGCCAGTAGTACCTATGAGAACACCGGGGAGCTGTTTTTT. Encoded protein: CASSTYENTGELFF. This chain uses TRBV19 with TRBJ2-2; no reliable D call. Germline lookup yields CDR1 LNHDA and CDR2 SQIVND (reference sequence). V dropped 4 bases and J dropped 1 base, with 7 bases sitting between them. The CDR3 extends over 14 amino acids.

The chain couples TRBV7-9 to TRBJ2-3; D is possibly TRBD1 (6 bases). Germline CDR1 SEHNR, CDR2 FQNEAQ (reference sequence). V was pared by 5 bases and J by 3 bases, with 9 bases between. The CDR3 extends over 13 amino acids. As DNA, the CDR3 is TGTGCCAGCAGCCCCACAGGGACAGATACGCAGTATTTT. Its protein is CASSPTGTDTQYF.

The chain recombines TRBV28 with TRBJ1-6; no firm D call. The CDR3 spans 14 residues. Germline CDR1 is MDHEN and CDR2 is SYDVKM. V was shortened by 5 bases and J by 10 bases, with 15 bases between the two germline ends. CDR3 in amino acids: CASSRLEFLSPLHF. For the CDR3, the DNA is TGTGCCAGCAGTCGCCTCGAGTTCCTCTCACCCCTCCACTTT.

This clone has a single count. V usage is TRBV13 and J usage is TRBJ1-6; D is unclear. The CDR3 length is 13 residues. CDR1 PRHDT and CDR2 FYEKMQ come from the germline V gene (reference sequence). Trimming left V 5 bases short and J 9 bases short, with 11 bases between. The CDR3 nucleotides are TGTGCCAGCAGCCGGGATTCACCTTCACCCCTCCACTTT. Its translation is CASSRDSPSPLHF.

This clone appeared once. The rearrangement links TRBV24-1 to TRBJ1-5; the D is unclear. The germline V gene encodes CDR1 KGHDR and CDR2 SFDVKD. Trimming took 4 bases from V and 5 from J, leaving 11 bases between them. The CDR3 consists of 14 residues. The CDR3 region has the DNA TGTGCCACCAGTGAGCGGGAAGCGGATCAGCCCCAGCATTTT. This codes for CATSEREADQPQHF.

Written as DNA, the CDR3 is TGCGCCAGCAGTCCCAGGCCCTTCAGATTCTGCGAGCAGTACTTC. Translating it yields CASSPRPFRFCEQYF. The rearrangement links TRBV23-1 to TRBJ2-7, with D uncertain. TRBV23-1 is known as an ORF, though its function is uncertain. V gave up 4 bases and J gave up 6 bases, with 19 bases separating them. The CDR3 length is 15 residues.

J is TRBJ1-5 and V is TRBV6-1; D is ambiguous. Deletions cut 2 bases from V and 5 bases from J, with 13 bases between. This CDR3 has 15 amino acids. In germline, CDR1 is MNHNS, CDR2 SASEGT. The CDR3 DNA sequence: TGTGCCAGCAGTGAACGAGGCACCGCCGATCAGCCCCAGCATTTT. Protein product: CASSERGTADQPQHF.

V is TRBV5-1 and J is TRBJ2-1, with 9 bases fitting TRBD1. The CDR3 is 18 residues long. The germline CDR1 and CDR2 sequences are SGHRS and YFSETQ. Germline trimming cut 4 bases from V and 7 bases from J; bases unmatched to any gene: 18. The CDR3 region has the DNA TGCGCCAGCAGCCGCCCAGTCTCCGGGACAGGGCGGGTTAATGAGCAGTTCTTC. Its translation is CASSRPVSGTGRVNEQFF.

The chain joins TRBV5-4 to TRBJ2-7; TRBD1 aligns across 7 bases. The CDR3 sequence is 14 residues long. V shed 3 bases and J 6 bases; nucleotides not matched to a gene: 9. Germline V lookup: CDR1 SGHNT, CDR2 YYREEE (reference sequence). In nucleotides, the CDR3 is TGTGCCAGCAGCTCAAGACAGGGAAGGATCGAGCAGTACTTC. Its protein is CASSSRQGRIEQYF.

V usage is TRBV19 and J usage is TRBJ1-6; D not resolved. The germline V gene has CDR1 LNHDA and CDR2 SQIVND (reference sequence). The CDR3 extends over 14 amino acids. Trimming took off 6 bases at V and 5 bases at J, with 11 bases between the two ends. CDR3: CASSRLGDNSPLHF. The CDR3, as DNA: TGTGCCAGTAGCCGCCTCGGAGATAATTCACCCCTCCACTTT.

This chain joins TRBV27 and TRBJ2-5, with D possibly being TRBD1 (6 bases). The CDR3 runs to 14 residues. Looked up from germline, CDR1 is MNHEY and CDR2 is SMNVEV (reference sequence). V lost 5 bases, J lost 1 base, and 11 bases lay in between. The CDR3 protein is CASSRRDTQETQYF. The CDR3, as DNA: TGTGCCAGCAGTCGCCGGGACACCCAAGAGACCCAGTACTTC.

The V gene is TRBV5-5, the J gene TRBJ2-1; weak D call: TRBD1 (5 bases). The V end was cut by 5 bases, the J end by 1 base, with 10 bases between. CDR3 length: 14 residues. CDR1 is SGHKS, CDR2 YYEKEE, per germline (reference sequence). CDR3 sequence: CASSYDSSYNEQFF. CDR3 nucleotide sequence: TGTGCCAGCAGTTATGACAGTTCCTACAATGAGCAGTTCTTC.

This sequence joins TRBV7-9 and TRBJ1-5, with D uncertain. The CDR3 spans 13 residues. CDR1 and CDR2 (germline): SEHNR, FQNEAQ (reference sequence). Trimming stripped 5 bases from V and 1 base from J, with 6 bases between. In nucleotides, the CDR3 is TGTGCCAGCAGCCCTGAGAGCAATCAGCCCCAGCATTTT. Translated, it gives CASSPESNQPQHF. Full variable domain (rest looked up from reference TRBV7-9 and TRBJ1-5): DTGVSQNPRHKITKRGQNVTFRCDPISEHNRLYWYRQTLGQGPEFLTYFQNEAQLEKSRLLSDRFSAERPKGSFSTLEIQRTEQGDSAMYLCASSPESNQPQHFGDGTRLSIL.

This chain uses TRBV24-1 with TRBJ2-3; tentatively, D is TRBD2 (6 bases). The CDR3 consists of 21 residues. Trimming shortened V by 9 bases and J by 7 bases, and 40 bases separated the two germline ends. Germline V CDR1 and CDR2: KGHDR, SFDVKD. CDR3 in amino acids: CATGGRHLCGYCGVRPNTQYF. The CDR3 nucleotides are TGTGCCACCGGTGGTCGTCACCTCTGTGGTTACTGCGGGGTTCGGCCGAATACGCAGTATTTT.